These 20 T cell receptor beta chains were all obtained from the same sample, sequenced in a study of T-cell memory formation after mild COVID-19. TCRdb itself ran the 5' RACE reads through MiXCR, one entry per CDR3 protein. The data contain around 300,000 distinct CDR3 sequences, roughly 13% of them seen just once; the ten biggest clones take up around 23%. The sample consisted of PBMCs or a T cell subset sorted from them (not recorded which). The receptors stem from a man between 18 and 35 years old who had mild COVID-19 (a few samples of this study predate the infection). Cell type and time point are not known.

The chain combines TRBV2 with TRBJ1-2, with a possible D match to TRBD1 (6 bases). CDR3 length equals 14 residues. Trimming left V 7 bases short and J 3 bases short, with 15 bases between. CDR1 SNHLY and CDR2 FYNNEI come from the germline V gene. The CDR3 bases are TGTGCCAGCACGGCACAGGGAAGTGACTATGGCTACACCTTC. Encoded protein: CASTAQGSDYGYTF.

This chain's CDR3 is CASRMDSDEQYF. In DNA, the CDR3 is TGTGCCAGCAGAATGGACAGCGACGAGCAGTACTTC. The genes are TRBV7-9 and TRBJ2-7, with a tentative D call TRBD1 (6 bases). The CDR3 runs to 12 residues. V shed 6 bases and J shed 5 bases, with 11 bases lying between them. The germline V gene has CDR1 SEHNR and CDR2 FQNEAQ (reference sequence).

At least ten counts were recorded for this clonotype. The chain has TRBV11-2 and TRBJ2-1, with a weak D call TRBD1 (6 bases). Between the trimmed V and J ends, which lost 3 bases and 2 bases, there was a span of 8 bases. The CDR3 has 14 residues. Per the germline V gene, CDR1 is SGHAT and CDR2 is FQNNGV. CDR3 protein: CASSLWTAYNEQFF. Written as DNA, the CDR3 is TGTGCCAGCAGCTTGTGGACAGCCTACAATGAGCAGTTCTTC.

In this sample, this clonotype turned up a few times. The rearrangement uses TRBV7-8 and TRBJ2-5; perhaps D is TRBD1 or TRBD2 (5 bases each). CDR3 length equals 13 residues. V was pared by 3 bases and J by 10 bases, with 15 bases between. In germline, CDR1 is SGHVS, CDR2 FQNEAQ. CDR3 DNA sequence: TGTGCCAGCAGCTTGCCCGGGACGCGGAACCAGTACTTC. Its protein product is CASSLPGTRNQYF.

V usage is TRBV19 and J usage is TRBJ2-1; TRBD2 agrees at 13 bases. CDR3 length equals 15 residues. V was pared by 4 bases and J by 7 bases, with 4 bases of the junction left unmatched. CDR1 and CDR2 from the germline V gene are LNHDA and SQIVND (reference sequence). CDR3 in DNA: TGTGCCAGTAGTACTAGACTAGCGGGGGGAAATGAGCAGTTCTTC. Amino acids: CASSTRLAGGNEQFF.

The table lists this clonotype with a few counts. In DNA form, the CDR3 reads TGTGCCATCAGTGATCCGGGTTATTTCACAGATACGCAGTATTTT. Translated: CAISDPGYFTDTQYF. V is TRBV10-3 and J is TRBJ2-3; D unclear. Trimming removed 3 bases at V and 2 bases at J, with 12 bases between. The length of the CDR3 is 15 residues. CDR1 is ENHRY and CDR2 is SYGVKD in the germline V gene.

The V call is TRBV19, the J call TRBJ1-1; D is undetermined. Per the germline V gene, CDR1 is LNHDA and CDR2 is SQIVND (reference sequence). Trimming took 6 bases from V and 3 from J, leaving 11 bases between them. This CDR3 spans 13 amino acids. The CDR3: CASRTGTYTEAFF. CDR3 DNA: TGTGCCAGTAGGACGGGAACCTACACTGAAGCTTTCTTT.

By share, this clonotype counts as medium-sized. The genes are TRBV19 and TRBJ1-1; the D is unclear. CDR3 length equals 14 residues. Germline V gene lookup returns CDR1 LNHDA and CDR2 SQIVND (reference sequence). The V and J ends lost 6 bases and 3 bases respectively, with 14 bases between them. The CDR3 DNA is TGTGCCAGTAGGAGTGCTGGGCCCTACACTGAAGCTTTCTTT. Protein product: CASRSAGPYTEAFF.

The chain links TRBV12-3 or TRBV12-4 to TRBJ2-2; TRBD2 aligns across 10 bases. There are 17 residues in the CDR3. V gave up 6 bases and J gave up 3 bases; unmatched junction bases: 10. The CDR3 protein is CASSFQLAGADTGELFF. The CDR3 coding sequence is TGTGCCAGCAGCTTTCAGCTAGCGGGGGCCGACACCGGGGAGCTGTTTTTT.

Only a few counts were recorded for this clonotype. This rearrangement joins TRBV23-1 to TRBJ2-1, with 7 bases aligning to TRBD1. TRBV23-1 belongs to the ORF category, with a function that is uncertain. Losses at the gene ends were 2 bases for V and 8 bases for J; bases not matched to a gene: 9. The CDR3 covers 15 residues. This CDR3 is CASSQRGQETDEQFF. The DNA of the CDR3 is TGCGCCAGCAGTCAAAGGGGGCAGGAGACCGATGAGCAGTTCTTC.

This chain uses TRBV6-2 or TRBV6-3 with TRBJ1-5; D remains ambiguous. Between the trimmed V and J ends, which lost 7 bases and 0 bases, there was a span of 10 bases. The CDR3 contains 14 residues. CDR1 MNHEY and CDR2 SVGEGT come from the germline V gene. The DNA of the CDR3 is TGTGCCAGCATCCCAGACATTAGCAATCAGCCCCAGCATTTT. Translated: CASIPDISNQPQHF.

The chain has TRBV10-2 and TRBJ2-1; possibly TRBD1 or TRBD2 for D (5 bases each). Germline V gene sequence: CDR1 WSHSY, CDR2 SAAADI. V lost 6 bases, J lost 8 bases, and 8 bases lay in between. The CDR3 is 11 amino acids. The CDR3 nucleotides are TGCGCCAGCAGGTGGGACCATGAGCAGTTCTTC. This sequence encodes CASRWDHEQFF.

This rearrangement joins TRBV6-2 or TRBV6-3 to TRBJ2-1, with TRBD1 matching 8 bases. This CDR3 comprises 13 residues. The germline V gene has CDR1 MNHEY and CDR2 SVGEGT. Trimming removed 6 bases from V and 4 bases from J; junction bases left unmatched: 2. As DNA, the CDR3 is TGTGCCAGCAGGAGGGACAGGTACAATGAGCAGTTCTTC. Protein: CASRRDRYNEQFF.

This chain uses TRBV6-1 with TRBJ2-3; D gene uncertain. The germline V and J ends were trimmed by 4 bases and 4 bases, with 6 bases remaining between them. CDR3 size: 12 residues. In germline, CDR1 is MNHNS, CDR2 SASEGT. The CDR3 loop is CASSVRPDTQYF. DNA for the CDR3: TGTGCCAGCAGTGTTAGGCCAGATACGCAGTATTTT.

This clonotype has at least ten counts. The chain employs TRBV5-1 and TRBJ1-3; D is perhaps TRBD1 (6 bases). Trimming left V 4 bases short and J 4 bases short, with 9 bases between. CDR1 and CDR2 from the germline V gene are SGHRS and YFSETQ. The CDR3 covers 13 residues. The CDR3, as DNA: TGCGCCAGCAGCGCCGGACAGGGAAACACCATATATTTT. This encodes CASSAGQGNTIYF.

This clonotype came up many times. The chain carries TRBV12-3 or TRBV12-4 and TRBJ2-1; perhaps TRBD2 as D (5 bases). The CDR3 contains 13 residues. With 6 bases removed from V and 8 bases from J, the gap between germline ends came to 14 bases. The CDR3 region has the DNA TGTGCCAGCAGAAACGGGGTTAGGGATGAGCAGTTCTTC. Translated, it gives CASRNGVRDEQFF.

This clonotype was counted only a few times. This chain joins TRBV6-1 and TRBJ1-2; D gene ambiguous. V was trimmed by 10 bases and J by 0 bases, leaving 15 bases between them. CDR1 MNHNS and CDR2 SASEGT come from the germline V gene. CDR3 size: 14 residues. CDR3 region: CANQAPPPNYGYTF. The CDR3 nucleotides read TGTGCCAACCAAGCTCCACCGCCTAACTATGGCTACACCTTC.

The genes are TRBV20-1 and TRBJ2-3, with no clear D. CDR3 length equals 14 residues. In germline, CDR1 is DFQATT, CDR2 SNEGSKA (reference sequence). Trimming stripped 8 bases from V and 0 bases from J, with 15 bases between. CDR3 nucleotide sequence: TGCAGTCCCCGGTACTCACCTAGCACAGATACGCAGTATTTT. It is translated as CSPRYSPSTDTQYF.

This clonotype showed up just a few times. The chain uses TRBV7-7 and TRBJ2-5, with a possible D match to TRBD2 (6 bases). Trimming removed 1 base at V and 7 bases at J, with 13 bases between. CDR1 SSHAT and CDR2 FNYEAQ come from the germline V gene (reference sequence). The CDR3 runs 14 residues. The CDR3 DNA sequence: TGTGCCAGCAGCTTAGGTAGTACGGGAGCGACCCAGTACTTC. This encodes CASSLGSTGATQYF.

The rearrangement links TRBV7-9 to TRBJ2-5; the D gene is possibly TRBD2 (5 bases). The J call is in doubt because the DNA end fits TRBJ2-1 better. In germline, CDR1 is SEHNR, CDR2 FQNEAQ (reference sequence). This CDR3 has 16 amino acids. The CDR3 protein is CASSLALGGARDEQFF. Here the CDR3 DNA reads TGTGCCAGCAGCTTAGCGCTAGGAGGAGCGCGGGATGAGCAGTTCTTC.